This TCR beta chain was captured by sequencing in a study of blood T cell repertoires in COVID-19. Study-wide context: Specimens from acute and convalescent COVID-19 originated in the United States, Italy and Spain. The analysed material was cDNA or gDNA that came from T cells, B-cell-depleted T cells, or PBMCs.

This clone was observed a handful of times. Between the trimmed V and J ends, which lost 8 bases and 8 bases, there was a span of 10 bases. Germline V CDR1 and CDR2: MDHEN, SYDVKM. The CDR3 covers 12 residues. Methods used by the authors: From reference gene primer amplification, estimates of nucleated cell counts were derived. Measured with immunoSEQ multiplex PCR; TCRdb has only the in-frame clones, and not every one. The DNA gave D and trimming, while V, J and clone size come from that table. This sample has approximately 110,000 clones, with about 88% found just once. Specimen: peripheral blood. This chain connects TRBV28 to TRBJ1-6; maybe TRBD1 (6 bases). This receptor was identified in a woman in her 70s who had recovered from COVID-19. The CDR3 reads CASGGWDSPLHF. CDR3 coding DNA: TGTGCCAGCGGGGGCTGGGATTCACCCCTCCACTTT.